This T cell receptor (beta chain) was identified in a study of shared clonotypes between healthy human individuals. Looking at the study overall: Donor composition was a couple of women and a few men, aged 18 to 49. Overall study results and limits: Naive subsets generally had larger estimated richness than memory subsets. Generation of non-shared clonotypes was less probable than generation of clonotypes shared by all four donors.

The study ran the assay at deep level. Data came from immunoSEQ multiplex PCR; TCRdb stores just in-frame clones and leaves some out. The data show about 2.4 million clones, 93% seen once. Details on this clone: Its antigen is unidentified.

This CDR3 comprises 10 residues. Trimming took off 2 bases at V and 9 bases at J, with 5 bases between the two ends. From germline, CDR1 is DFQATT and CDR2 SNEGSKA (reference sequence). The sequence derives from a man younger than 35 in good health. Some clones in this sample may be carry-over from other donors' samples. This chain uses TRBV20-1 with TRBJ2-1; no clear D gene. The sequencing sample was made of naive CD4+ T cells from PBMCs. Subset reported: CD45RA+ positively selected. CDR3 coding DNA: TGCAGTGCTAGATCCCCTGAGCAGTTCTTC. Its translation: CSARSPEQFF.